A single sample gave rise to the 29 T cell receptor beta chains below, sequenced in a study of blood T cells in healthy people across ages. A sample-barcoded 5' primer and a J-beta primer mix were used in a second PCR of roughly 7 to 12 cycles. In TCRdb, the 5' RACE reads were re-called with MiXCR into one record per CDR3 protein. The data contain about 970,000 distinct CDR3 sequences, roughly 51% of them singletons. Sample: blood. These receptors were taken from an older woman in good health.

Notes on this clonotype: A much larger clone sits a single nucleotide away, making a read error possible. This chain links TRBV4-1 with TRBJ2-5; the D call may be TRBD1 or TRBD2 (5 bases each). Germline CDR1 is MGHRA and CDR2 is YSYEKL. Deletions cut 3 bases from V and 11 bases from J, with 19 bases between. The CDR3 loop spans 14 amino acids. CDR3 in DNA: TGCGCCAGCAGCCATGTACCCAGGAGGTGGGGGCAGTACTTC. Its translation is CASSHVPRRWGQYF.

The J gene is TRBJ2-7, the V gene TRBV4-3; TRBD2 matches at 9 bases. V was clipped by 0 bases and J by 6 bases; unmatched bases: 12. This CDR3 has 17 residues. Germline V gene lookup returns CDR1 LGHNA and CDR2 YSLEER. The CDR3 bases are TGCGCCAGCAGCCAAGAATGGTTGGAAGCGGGAGGTACCGAGCAGTACTTC. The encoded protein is CASSQEWLEAGGTEQYF.

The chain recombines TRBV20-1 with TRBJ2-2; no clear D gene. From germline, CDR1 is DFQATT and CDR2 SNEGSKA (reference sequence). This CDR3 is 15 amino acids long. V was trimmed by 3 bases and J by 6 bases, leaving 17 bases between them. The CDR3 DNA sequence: TGCAGTGCTAGTATGACCAAGCACGTCGCCGGGGAGCTGTTTTTT. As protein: CSASMTKHVAGELFF.

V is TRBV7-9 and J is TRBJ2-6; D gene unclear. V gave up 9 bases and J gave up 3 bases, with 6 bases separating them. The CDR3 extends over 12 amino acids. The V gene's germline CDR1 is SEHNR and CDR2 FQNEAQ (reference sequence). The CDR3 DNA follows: TGTGCCAGTACTTATGGGGCCAACGTCCTGACTTTC. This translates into CASTYGANVLTF.

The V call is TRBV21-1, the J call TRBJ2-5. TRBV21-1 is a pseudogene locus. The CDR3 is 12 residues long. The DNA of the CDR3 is TGTGCCAGCAGCAACGCGCCAGAGACCCAGTACTTC. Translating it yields CASSNAPETQYF.

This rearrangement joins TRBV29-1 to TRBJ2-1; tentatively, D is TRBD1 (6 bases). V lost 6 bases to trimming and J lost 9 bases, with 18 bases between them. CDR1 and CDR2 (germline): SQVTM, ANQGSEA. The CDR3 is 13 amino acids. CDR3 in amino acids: CSVRGRGSFEQFF. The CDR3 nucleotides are TGCAGCGTCCGGGGAAGGGGGAGCTTTGAGCAGTTCTTC.

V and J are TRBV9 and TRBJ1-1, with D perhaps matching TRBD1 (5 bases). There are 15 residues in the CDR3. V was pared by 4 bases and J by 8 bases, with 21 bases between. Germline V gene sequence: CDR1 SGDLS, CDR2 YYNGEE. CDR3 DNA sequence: TGTGCCAGCAGCCCAGTCGCAGGGTCCCACTCGGAAGCTTTCTTT. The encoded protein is CASSPVAGSHSEAFF.

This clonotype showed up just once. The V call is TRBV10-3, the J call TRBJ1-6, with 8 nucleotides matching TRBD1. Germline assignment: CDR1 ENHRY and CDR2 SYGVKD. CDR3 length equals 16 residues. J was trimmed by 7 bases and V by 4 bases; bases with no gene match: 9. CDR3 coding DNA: TGTGCCATCAGTGTCACCTCAGGGGGCCAGAATTCACCCCTCCACTTT. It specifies CAISVTSGGQNSPLHF.

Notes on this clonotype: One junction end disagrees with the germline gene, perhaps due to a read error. The CDR3 reads CASSERLSYDEQFF. CDR3 DNA: TGTGCCAGCAGTGAAAGGCTAAGCTACGATGAGCAGTTCTTC. The chain combines TRBV2 with TRBJ2-1; D not certain. This CDR3 has 14 residues. CDR1 is SNHLY, CDR2 FYNNEI, per germline.

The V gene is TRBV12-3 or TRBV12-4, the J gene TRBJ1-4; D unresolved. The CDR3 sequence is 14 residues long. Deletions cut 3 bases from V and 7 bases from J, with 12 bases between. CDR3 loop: CASSFGPSAEKLFF. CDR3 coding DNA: TGTGCCAGCAGTTTCGGTCCTTCAGCTGAAAAACTGTTTTTT.

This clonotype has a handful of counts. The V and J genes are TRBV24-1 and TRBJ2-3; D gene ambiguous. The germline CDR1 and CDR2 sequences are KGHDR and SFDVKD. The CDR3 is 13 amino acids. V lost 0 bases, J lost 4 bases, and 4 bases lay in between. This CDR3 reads CATSDLQPDTQYF. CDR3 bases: TGTGCCACCAGTGATTTGCAACCAGATACGCAGTATTTT.

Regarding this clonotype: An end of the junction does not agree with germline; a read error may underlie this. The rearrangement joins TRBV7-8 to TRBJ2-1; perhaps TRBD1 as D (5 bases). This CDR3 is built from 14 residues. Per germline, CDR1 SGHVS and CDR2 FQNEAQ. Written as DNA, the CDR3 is TGCGCCAGCAGCTTGGGGCAGAACTACAATGAGCAGTTCTTC. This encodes CASSLGQNYNEQFF.

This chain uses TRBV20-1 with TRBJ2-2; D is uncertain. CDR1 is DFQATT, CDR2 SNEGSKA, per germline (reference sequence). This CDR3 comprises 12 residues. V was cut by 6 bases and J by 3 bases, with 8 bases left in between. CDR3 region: CSAETDTGELFF. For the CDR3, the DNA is TGCAGTGCAGAGACCGACACCGGGGAGCTGTTTTTT.

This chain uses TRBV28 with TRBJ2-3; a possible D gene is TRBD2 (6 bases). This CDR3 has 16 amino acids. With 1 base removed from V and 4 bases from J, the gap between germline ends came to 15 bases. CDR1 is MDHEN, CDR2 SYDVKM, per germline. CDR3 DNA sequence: TGTGCCAGCAGTTTATTTAGCGGCGGGTCTCCAGATACGCAGTATTTT. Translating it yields CASSLFSGGSPDTQYF.

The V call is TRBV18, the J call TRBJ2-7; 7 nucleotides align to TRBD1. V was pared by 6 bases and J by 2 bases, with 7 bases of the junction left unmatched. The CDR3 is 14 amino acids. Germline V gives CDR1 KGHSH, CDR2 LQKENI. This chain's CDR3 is CASSRQGNTYEQYF. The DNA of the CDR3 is TGTGCCAGCTCCAGACAGGGCAACACCTACGAGCAGTACTTC.

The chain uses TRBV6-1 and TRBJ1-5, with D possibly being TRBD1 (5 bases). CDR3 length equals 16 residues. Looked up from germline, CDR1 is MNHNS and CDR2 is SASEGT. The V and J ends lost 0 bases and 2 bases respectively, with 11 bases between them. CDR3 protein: CASSEAGGYGNQPQHF. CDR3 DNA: TGTGCCAGCAGTGAAGCGGGGGGGTACGGCAATCAGCCCCAGCATTTT.

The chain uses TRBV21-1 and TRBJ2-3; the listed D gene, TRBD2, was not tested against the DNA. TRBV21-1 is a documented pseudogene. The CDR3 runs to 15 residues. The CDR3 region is CASRSDSGRANTQYF. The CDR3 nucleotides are TGTGCCAGTAGGAGCGACAGCGGCCGGGCTAATACGCAGTATTTT.

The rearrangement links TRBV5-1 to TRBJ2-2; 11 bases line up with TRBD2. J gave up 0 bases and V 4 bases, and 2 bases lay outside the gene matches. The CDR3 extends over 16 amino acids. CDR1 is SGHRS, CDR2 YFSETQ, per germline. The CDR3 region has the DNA TGCGCCAGCAGCAAGACTAGCGGGGCGAACACCGGGGAGCTGTTTTTT. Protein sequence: CASSKTSGANTGELFF.

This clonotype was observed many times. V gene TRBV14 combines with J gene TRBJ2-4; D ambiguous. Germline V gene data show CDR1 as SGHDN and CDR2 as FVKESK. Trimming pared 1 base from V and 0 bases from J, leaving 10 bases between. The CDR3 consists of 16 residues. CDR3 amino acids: CASSQGSRLAKNIQYF. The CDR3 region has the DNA TGTGCCAGCAGCCAAGGGAGCCGCTTAGCCAAAAACATTCAGTACTTC. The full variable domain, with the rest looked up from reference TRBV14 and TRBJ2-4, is EAGVTQFPSHSVIEKGQTVTLRCDPISGHDNLYWYRRVMGKEIKFLLHFVKESKQDESGMPNNRFLAERTGGTYSTLKVQPAELEDSGVYFCASSQGSRLAKNIQYFGAGTRLSVL.

The CDR3 DNA reads as TGTGCCAGCAGCGATGGGAAGCGGGAGGGCGATACGCAGTATTTT. This translates into CASSDGKREGDTQYF. This chain uses TRBV21-1 with TRBJ2-3; TRBD2, as called in the table, went unchecked against the DNA. TRBV21-1 is described as a pseudogene. The CDR3 consists of 15 residues.

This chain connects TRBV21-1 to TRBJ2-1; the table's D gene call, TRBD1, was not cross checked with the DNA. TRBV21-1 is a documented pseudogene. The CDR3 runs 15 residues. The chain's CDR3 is CANHLGRARDNEQFF. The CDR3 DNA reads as TGTGCCAACCATTTAGGCAGGGCGCGGGACAATGAGCAGTTCTTC.

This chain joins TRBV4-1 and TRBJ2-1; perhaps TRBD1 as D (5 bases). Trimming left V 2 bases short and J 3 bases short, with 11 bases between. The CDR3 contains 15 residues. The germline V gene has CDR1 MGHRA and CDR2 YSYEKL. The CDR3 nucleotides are TGCGCCAGCAGCCAACAACAGGCGATCTACAATGAGCAGTTCTTC. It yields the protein CASSQQQAIYNEQFF.

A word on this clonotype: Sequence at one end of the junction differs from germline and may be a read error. Here the CDR3 DNA reads TGCGCCCGCAGCCAAGATGGGGACCGGGCCGCTTTCTTT. Its translation: CARSQDGDRAAFF. J is TRBJ1-1 and V is TRBV4-1; a possible D gene is TRBD1 (5 bases). This CDR3 region has 13 residues. Germline V gives CDR1 MGHRA, CDR2 YSYEKL.

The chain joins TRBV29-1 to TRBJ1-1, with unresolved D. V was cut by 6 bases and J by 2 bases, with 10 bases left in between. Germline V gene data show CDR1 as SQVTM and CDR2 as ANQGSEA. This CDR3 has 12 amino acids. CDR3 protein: CSVLRGNTEAFF. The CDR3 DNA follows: TGCAGCGTCCTCCGGGGTAACACTGAAGCTTTCTTT.

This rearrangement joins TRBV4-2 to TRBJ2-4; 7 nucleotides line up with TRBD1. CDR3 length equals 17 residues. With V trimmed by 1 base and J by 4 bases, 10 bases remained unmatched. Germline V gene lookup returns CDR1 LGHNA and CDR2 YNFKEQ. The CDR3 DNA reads TGTGCCAGCAGCCAAGTCCGTACGACAGGGAATAAAAACATTCAGTACTTC. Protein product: CASSQVRTTGNKNIQYF.

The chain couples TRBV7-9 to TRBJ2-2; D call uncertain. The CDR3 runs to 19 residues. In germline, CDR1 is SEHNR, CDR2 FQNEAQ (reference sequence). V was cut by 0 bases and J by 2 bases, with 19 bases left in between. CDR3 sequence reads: CASSLASWQSALNTGELFF. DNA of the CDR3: TGTGCCAGCAGCTTAGCATCATGGCAGTCAGCACTCAACACCGGGGAGCTGTTTTTT.

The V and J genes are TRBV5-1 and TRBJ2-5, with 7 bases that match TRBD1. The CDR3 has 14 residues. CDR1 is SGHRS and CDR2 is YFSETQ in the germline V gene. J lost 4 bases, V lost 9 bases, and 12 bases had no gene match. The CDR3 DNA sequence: TGCGCCACTACTGCGCAGGGACAGCCAGAGACCCAGTACTTC. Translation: CATTAQGQPETQYF.

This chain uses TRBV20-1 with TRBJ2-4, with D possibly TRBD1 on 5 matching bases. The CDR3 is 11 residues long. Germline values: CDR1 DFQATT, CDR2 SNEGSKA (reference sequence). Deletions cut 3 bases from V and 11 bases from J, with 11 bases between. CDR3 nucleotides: TGCAGTGCTAGTTTTCCAGGGTTTCAGTACTTC. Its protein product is CSASFPGFQYF.

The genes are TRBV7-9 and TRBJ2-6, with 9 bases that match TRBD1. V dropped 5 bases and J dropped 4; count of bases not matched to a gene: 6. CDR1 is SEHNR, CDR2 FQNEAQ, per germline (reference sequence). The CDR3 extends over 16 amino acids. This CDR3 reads CASSARTGAGANVLTF. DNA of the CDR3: TGTGCCAGCAGCGCGAGGACAGGGGCCGGGGCCAACGTCCTGACTTTC. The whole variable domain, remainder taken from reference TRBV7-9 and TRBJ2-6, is DTGVSQNPRHKITKRGQNVTFRCDPISEHNRLYWYRQTLGQGPEFLTYFQNEAQLEKSRLLSDRFSAERPKGSFSTLEIQRTEQGDSAMYLCASSARTGAGANVLTFGAGSRLTVL.